This is a list of T cell receptor beta chains from one sample in a study of blood T cell repertoires in COVID-19. The data were produced by immunoSEQ multiplex PCR, yet TCRdb's version contains in-frame clones alone and is incomplete. Of roughly 95,000 clones listed, 82% are singletons. Sequencing was performed on peripheral blood. The receptor set was obtained from a man at least 80 years old with acute or convalescent COVID-19. CDR3s include the opening cysteine and the closing phenylalanine or tryptophan. Fields, in order: J gene, V gene, CDR3 protein.

>TRBJ1-1|TRBV11-2
CASSSQLNTEAFF
>TRBJ1-6|TRBV27
CASLRSGQKNSPLHF
>TRBJ2-1|TRBV7-8
CASIRLAGASYNEQFF
>TRBJ1-6|TRBV28
CASIRGGVGSPLHF
>TRBJ2-5|TRBV7-9
CASSLAYQETQYF
>TRBJ2-3|TRBV5-6
CASSLASGSFDTQYF
>TRBJ1-5|TRBV30
CAWSEDRGGNQPQHF
>TRBJ2-7|TRBV3-1/TRBV3-2
CASSHLRGVQTYEQYF
>TRBJ2-7|TRBV21-1
CASSTRPGQGASEQYF
>TRBJ1-1|TRBV30
CAWSFGPGAFF
>TRBJ2-7|TRBV5-4
CASSSDSSPSYEQYF
>TRBJ1-2|TRBV21-1
CASSNRGQGAPNYGYTF
>TRBJ2-7|TRBV3-1/TRBV3-2
CASSQDWTAEQYF
>TRBJ2-7|TRBV5-1
CASSAGQGSIDEQYF
>TRBJ1-2|TRBV7-2
CASSPPGYGYTF
>TRBJ2-2|TRBV18
CASSLSGTGNTGELFF
>TRBJ2-3|TRBV5-1
CASMDGGADTQYF
>TRBJ2-1|TRBV9
CASSPRDRAYNEQFF
>TRBJ1-5|TRBV6-2/TRBV6-3
CASSGPGQLSWGGNQPQHF
>TRBJ2-1|TRBV7-2
CASSRIAGSYNEQFF
>TRBJ1-1|TRBV19
CASTADRAGLNTEAFF
>TRBJ2-3|TRBV14
CASSLRQGSTDTQYF
>TRBJ2-5|TRBV27
CASSRTTLGGVWETQYF
>TRBJ1-1|TRBV3-1/TRBV3-2
CASTYRGRGTEAFF
>TRBJ1-2|TRBV21-1
CASSKGPSRSGYGYTF
>TRBJ1-1|TRBV7-9
CASSLSGGLTEAFF